This record concerns one T cell receptor beta chain sequence. Its antigen is currently unknown. These data originate in a study of response to subunit inactivated influenza vaccine. The CDR3 loop spans 12 amino acids. V gave up 4 bases and J gave up 9 bases; unmatched junction bases: 4. Germline V gene data show CDR1 as SGHTA and CDR2 as FQGNSA. Notes on the study in general: After each seasonal influenza vaccination, few new T cells are recruited, the authors suggested.

Using its own MiXCR run on the RT-PCR reads, TCRdb lists one record per CDR3 protein. The table lists hundreds of thousands of distinct CDR3 sequences, approximately 14% of them singletons. V is TRBV7-2 and J is TRBJ2-7, with 9 bases lining up with TRBD1. The TCR originated in a man over 45 who received an inactivated influenza vaccine. The sequencing here drew on PBMCs from blood, taken around two weeks before vaccination. CDR3 protein: CASSSDRGPQYF. CDR3 bases: TGTGCCAGCAGCTCGGACAGGGGACCGCAGTACTTC.